A single sample is the source of the 15 T cell receptor beta chains below, sequenced in a study of CD8 T cells in Susac syndrome (dated by TCRdb to between 2017 and 2020). Libraries were built with the immunoSEQ multiplex PCR assay. RNA was extracted using the RNeasy kit, and about 0.5 to 1 ug of the RNA was reverse transcribed with random hexamers. TCRdb reprocessed the public reads (quality trimming at Q25 with fastp, clone calling with MiXCR) and kept in-frame beta chains. All rows with the same CDR3 protein become a single entry with the most common DNA and genes. This sample lists a few hundred thousand distinct CDR3 sequences; 70% to 90% were detected once. The top ten clones comprise approximately 0.2% of the sample. The source material was CD8+ T cells from PBMCs. Receptors originate from a human donor with multiple sclerosis.

The J gene is TRBJ1-2, the V gene TRBV5-4; 7 nucleotides agree with TRBD1. Losses at the gene ends were 0 bases for V and 2 bases for J; bases not matched to a gene: 7. Germline loops: CDR1 SGHNT, CDR2 YYREEE (reference sequence). The CDR3 is made up of 16 amino acids. Here the CDR3 DNA reads TGTGCCAGCAGCTTGGCCGCTGTGGGACAGAACTATGGCTACACCTTC. Amino acid sequence: CASSLAAVGQNYGYTF.

A remark on this clonotype: Compared with germline, one end of the junction differs, possibly owing to a read error. The J gene is TRBJ2-1, the V gene TRBV4-3; no firm D call. Germline V CDR1 and CDR2: LGHNA, YSLEER. The CDR3 is made up of 12 amino acids. CDR3 DNA sequence: TGCGCCAGCAGCCAAGGCTACGATGAGCAGTTCTTC. Amino acid sequence: CASSQGYDEQFF.

In regard to this clonotype: A junction boundary mismatches the germline segment, possibly from a read error. The rearrangement joins TRBV30 to TRBJ2-7, with TRBD1 as a possible D gene (6 bases). This CDR3 has 14 amino acids. The germline CDR1 and CDR2 sequences are GTSNPN and SVGIG (reference sequence). This CDR3 is CAWGPGETGYGQYF. The CDR3 DNA is TGTGCCTGGGGCCCAGGGGAAACTGGCTACGGGCAGTACTTC. The variable domain in full, with the rest retrieved from reference TRBV30 and TRBJ2-7, is SQTIHQWPATLVQPVGSPLSLECTVEGTSNPNLYWYRQAAGRGLQLLFYSVGIGQISSEVPQNLSASRPQDRQFILSSKKLLLSDSGFYLCAWGPGETGYGQYFGPGTRLTVT.

Turning to this clonotype: An end of the junction differs from the germline gene, which may be a read error. J is TRBJ2-1 and V is TRBV9; TRBD1 matches 7 bases. CDR3 length: 13 residues. Germline CDR1 reads SGDLS; CDR2 reads YYNGEE. The CDR3 protein is CANSEGQYNEQFF. CDR3 sequence (DNA): TGTGCCAACAGCGAGGGACAGTACAATGAGCAGTTCTTC.

This chain joins TRBV28 and TRBJ1-1; weak D call: TRBD1 (6 bases). Trimming took off 6 bases at V and 1 base at J, with 12 bases between the two ends. Germline CDR1 MDHEN, CDR2 SYDVKM. The CDR3 contains 14 residues. The CDR3 coding sequence is TGTGCCAGCAGGTTGAGGGGGGGGAACACTGAAGCTTTCTTT. Residues: CASRLRGGNTEAFF.

This chain uses TRBV4-3 with TRBJ2-5; unclear D gene. The CDR3 runs 12 residues. In germline, CDR1 is LGHNA, CDR2 YSLEER. V was shortened by 3 bases and J by 5 bases, with 7 bases between the two germline ends. CDR3 residues: CASSQNSETQYF. DNA of the CDR3: TGCGCCAGCAGCCAGAACAGCGAGACCCAGTACTTC.

The rearrangement links TRBV7-4 to TRBJ2-2, with D possibly being TRBD1 or TRBD2 (6 bases each). The CDR3 has 13 amino acids. The germline CDR1 and CDR2 sequences are SGHVT and SQSDAQ. Trimming left V 4 bases short and J 9 bases short, with 12 bases between. The CDR3 region is CASSSKGGRELFF. DNA of the CDR3: TGTGCCAGCAGCTCCAAGGGGGGCAGGGAGCTGTTTTTT.

The chain uses TRBV3-1 and TRBJ2-1, with 8 bases identical to TRBD2. Germline V gives CDR1 LGHDT, CDR2 YNNKEL (reference sequence). CDR3 length: 14 amino acids. The V segment lost 0 bases and the J segment 11 bases; nucleotides outside the gene matches: 6. CDR3 region: CASSQDLTSGKQFF. In DNA, the CDR3 is TGTGCCAGCAGCCAAGATTTAACTAGCGGAAAGCAGTTCTTC.

This clonotype was recorded once. The rearrangement joins TRBV27 to TRBJ2-1, with 13 bases lining up with TRBD2. The V and J ends lost 4 bases and 2 bases, in that order; junction bases with no gene match: 5. This CDR3 comprises 17 residues. Germline CDR1 is MNHEY and CDR2 is SMNVEV (reference sequence). CDR3 in DNA: TGTGCCAGCAGTTCACCTGGGACTAGCGGGACCTACAATGAGCAGTTCTTC. Its protein is CASSSPGTSGTYNEQFF.

J is TRBJ2-1 and V is TRBV13; tentatively, D is TRBD2 (6 bases). V was clipped by 5 bases and J by 7 bases, with 15 bases between them. The CDR3 loop spans 14 amino acids. Germline V gives CDR1 PRHDT, CDR2 FYEKMQ (reference sequence). Written as DNA, the CDR3 is TGTGCCAGCAGCACTCGGGACTCACCAAATGAGCAGTTCTTC. Protein: CASSTRDSPNEQFF.

In its sample, this clonotype was seen once. The chain links TRBV7-6 to TRBJ2-7, with D maybe TRBD1 (6 bases). The V gene lost 5 bases and the J gene lost 5 bases, with 16 bases spanning the gap. The CDR3 totals 14 residues. CDR1 is SGHVS and CDR2 is FNYEAQ in the germline V gene. The CDR3 here is CASSTLPGADEQYF. In DNA form, the CDR3 reads TGTGCCAGCAGCACCTTACCAGGGGCTGACGAGCAGTACTTC.

This chain uses TRBV7-9 with TRBJ2-7; no firm D call. The V gene's germline CDR1 is SEHNR and CDR2 FQNEAQ (reference sequence). Trimming took 5 bases from V and 0 from J, leaving 11 bases between them. This CDR3 region has 14 residues. The CDR3 here is CASSPPLGSYEQYF. The CDR3 region has the DNA TGTGCCAGCAGCCCCCCCTTGGGCTCCTACGAGCAGTACTTC.

V usage is TRBV29-1 and J usage is TRBJ2-2, with a weak D call TRBD2 (5 bases). This CDR3 spans 13 amino acids. Germline values: CDR1 SQVTM, CDR2 ANQGSEA. Trimming stripped 7 bases from V and 5 bases from J, with 14 bases between. The CDR3 region has the DNA TGCAGCGCCCTAGGAGCGGCAACCGGGGAGCTGTTTTTT. It specifies CSALGAATGELFF.

As for this clonotype: The junction departs from the called germline gene at one end, perhaps through a read error. The CDR3 loop is CSVADRSYNEQLF. The CDR3 DNA follows: TGCAGCGTTGCGGACCGCTCCTACAATGAGCAGCTCTTC. This sequence joins TRBV29-1 and TRBJ2-1, with D hard to call. CDR3 length equals 13 residues. Germline V lookup: CDR1 SQVTM, CDR2 ANQGSEA.

The chain carries TRBV11-2 and TRBJ2-5; either TRBD1 or TRBD2 may fit D (5 bases each). The ends were cut back, 0 bases at V and 5 bases at J, with 10 bases in the middle. Germline lookup yields CDR1 SGHAT and CDR2 FQNNGV. This CDR3 comprises 14 residues. This CDR3 reads CASSLEPGAETQYF. The CDR3 nucleotides are TGTGCCAGCAGCTTAGAACCCGGGGCCGAGACCCAGTACTTC.